These 20 T cell receptor beta chains were all obtained from the same sample, sequenced in a study of blood T cell repertoires in COVID-19. Measured with immunoSEQ multiplex PCR; TCRdb has only the in-frame clones, and not every one. The data show over 150,000 clones, around four fifths seen once. The sample taken for sequencing was peripheral blood. These receptors all stem from a woman aged 70-85 years who had recovered from COVID-19.

Regarding this clone: The sample holds other DNA sequences that translate to the same CDR3. This chain uses TRBV28 with TRBJ2-5; the D is unclear. Germline V gene lookup returns CDR1 MDHEN and CDR2 SYDVKM. The length of the CDR3 is 11 residues. V was trimmed by 4 bases and J by 4 bases, leaving 4 bases between them. CDR3 amino acids: CASSSRETQYF. The CDR3 region has the DNA TGTGCCAGCAGTTCGAGAGAGACCCAGTACTTC. Supplemented by reference TRBV28 and TRBJ2-5, the full variable domain reads DVKVTQSSRYLVKRTGEKVFLECVQDMDHENMFWYRQDPGLGLRLIYFSYDVKMKEKGDIPEGYSVSREKKERFSLILESASTNQTSMYLCASSSRETQYFGPGTRLLVL.

The V and J genes are TRBV30 and TRBJ2-7; TRBD2 matches at 7 bases. This CDR3 has 16 residues. J lost 2 bases, V lost 1 base, and 11 bases had no gene match. Germline V CDR1 and CDR2: GTSNPN, SVGIG (reference sequence). DNA for the CDR3: TGTGCCTGGAGTGGGGCCCCGGGGGACTATACCTACGAGCAGTACTTC. Protein product: CAWSGAPGDYTYEQYF.

This chain uses TRBV5-5 with TRBJ2-5; maybe TRBD1 (6 bases). The germline V gene has CDR1 SGHKS and CDR2 YYEKEE (reference sequence). This CDR3 is 15 amino acids long. V lost 4 bases to trimming and J lost 5 bases, with 18 bases between them. CDR3 nucleotide sequence: TGTGCCAGCAGCCTGGGACACGTGCCGGTGGAGACCCAGTACTTC. Translated, it gives CASSLGHVPVETQYF. Full variable domain (rest looked up from reference TRBV5-5 and TRBJ2-5): DAGVTQSPTHLIKTRGQQVTLRCSPISGHKSVSWYQQVLGQGPQFIFQYYEKEERGRGNFPDRFSARQFPNYSSELNVNALLLGDSALYLCASSLGHVPVETQYFGPGTRLLVL.

The J gene is TRBJ2-3, the V gene TRBV19, with TRBD1 matching over 7 bases. Germline V gene sequence: CDR1 LNHDA, CDR2 SQIVND (reference sequence). This CDR3 spans 14 amino acids. V lost 10 bases, J lost 0 bases, and 7 bases stayed unmatched. In DNA form, the CDR3 reads TGTGCCACCCAGGACAGGCCCAGCACAGATACGCAGTATTTT. Amino acids: CATQDRPSTDTQYF. Drawing the rest from reference TRBV19 and TRBJ2-3, the complete variable domain is DGGITQSPKYLFRKEGQNVTLSCEQNLNHDAMYWYRQDPGQGLRLIYYSQIVNDFQKGDIAEGYSVSREKKESFPLTVTSAQKNPTAFYLCATQDRPSTDTQYFGPGTRLTVL.

This clone was found a few times. The chain couples TRBV27 to TRBJ1-5, with D possibly matching TRBD1 (6 bases). Germline-derived CDR1 and CDR2 are MNHEY and SMNVEV (reference sequence). Between the trimmed V and J ends, which lost 6 bases and 0 bases, there was a span of 9 bases. This CDR3 contains 14 residues. The CDR3 spells CASSPRGSNQPQHF. The DNA for the CDR3 is TGTGCCAGCAGCCCCAGGGGTAGCAATCAGCCCCAGCATTTT.

This chain links TRBV2 with TRBJ1-5; D is unclear. CDR3 length equals 14 residues. Trimming took 8 bases from V and 6 from J, leaving 17 bases between them. Germline lookup yields CDR1 SNHLY and CDR2 FYNNEI. CDR3 loop: CASVPVGGGQPQHF. For the CDR3, the DNA is TGTGCCAGCGTGCCAGTTGGTGGAGGTCAGCCCCAGCATTTT.

V usage is TRBV28 and J usage is TRBJ2-1, with 10 positions matching TRBD2. Germline CDR1 reads MDHEN; CDR2 reads SYDVKM. V trimming: 3 bases; J trimming: 6 bases; junction bases outside the gene matches: 14. This CDR3 is built from 18 residues. Here the CDR3 reads CASSFNPRASGSSNEQFF. CDR3 sequence (DNA): TGTGCCAGCAGTTTTAATCCCCGGGCTAGCGGGAGTAGCAATGAGCAGTTCTTC.

The chain carries TRBV14 and TRBJ2-3; D possibly corresponds to TRBD2 (5 bases). Germline values: CDR1 SGHDN, CDR2 FVKESK. Between the trimmed V and J ends, which lost 8 bases and 2 bases, there was a span of 8 bases. This CDR3 contains 12 residues. CDR3 region: CASGGFTDTQYF. In DNA, the CDR3 is TGTGCCAGCGGAGGATTCACAGATACGCAGTATTTT.

The chain combines TRBV28 with TRBJ2-2; TRBD1 might be the D (6 bases). V lost 6 bases to trimming and J lost 3 bases, with 20 bases between them. There are 17 residues in the CDR3. CDR1 is MDHEN and CDR2 is SYDVKM in the germline V gene. The CDR3 sequence is CASSPRTVGVDTGELFF. In DNA form, the CDR3 reads TGTGCCAGCAGCCCCCGGACAGTCGGAGTTGACACCGGGGAGCTGTTTTTT.

The CDR3 bases are TGTGCCAGCAGGACTAGCGGGGCGGGAGACATTCAGTACTTC. Translating gives CASRTSGAGDIQYF. The rearrangement links TRBV7-2 to TRBJ2-4; 11 nucleotides line up with TRBD2. CDR1 and CDR2 (germline): SGHTA, FQGNSA. V shed 6 bases and J 8 bases; nucleotides not matched to a gene: 6. The CDR3 runs to 14 residues. The full variable domain, completed using reference TRBV7-2 and TRBJ2-4, is GAGVSQSPSNKVTEKGKDVELRCDPISGHTALYWYRQSLGQGLEFLIYFQGNSAPDKSGLPSDRFSAERTGGSVSTLTIQRTQQEDSAVYLCASRTSGAGDIQYFGAGTRLSVL.

V usage is TRBV19 and J usage is TRBJ2-5; weak D call: TRBD1 (6 bases). In germline, CDR1 is LNHDA, CDR2 SQIVND (reference sequence). V lost 1 base to trimming and J lost 5 bases, with 17 bases between them. The CDR3 sequence is 16 residues long. The CDR3 DNA reads as TGTGCCAGTAGTATAGGGGGACCACCGCAGGGGGAGACCCAGTACTTC. Its protein product is CASSIGGPPQGETQYF.

This chain uses TRBV11-2 with TRBJ1-1; D is unresolved. The CDR3 covers 15 residues. V lost 4 bases and J lost 0, with 12 bases in between. Germline CDR1 SGHAT, CDR2 FQNNGV. The CDR3 sequence is CASSYLTQMNTEAFF. CDR3 bases: TGTGCCAGCAGCTACTTGACTCAAATGAACACTGAAGCTTTCTTT.

V gene TRBV6-1 combines with J gene TRBJ2-3; TRBD2 is a possible D gene (7 bases). CDR1 is MNHNS, CDR2 SASEGT, per germline. Trimming removed 4 bases at V and 2 bases at J, with 19 bases between. This CDR3 comprises 17 residues. The CDR3 bases are TGTGCCAGCAGTGGCCTACCCGGCGGGGGACACACAGATACGCAGTATTTT. Translating it yields CASSGLPGGGHTDTQYF.

This chain connects TRBV24-1 to TRBJ2-3; maybe TRBD2 (5 bases). The CDR3 totals 16 residues. Trimming took 5 bases from V and 0 from J, leaving 14 bases between them. The V gene's germline CDR1 is KGHDR and CDR2 SFDVKD. Here the CDR3 reads CATSARKTGSTDTQYF. The CDR3, as DNA: TGTGCCACCAGTGCCCGAAAAACGGGGAGCACAGATACGCAGTATTTT.

This sequence joins TRBV18 and TRBJ2-2; D is possibly TRBD2 (5 bases). The CDR3 is 15 amino acids. Germline CDR1 KGHSH, CDR2 LQKENI. Trimming took off 8 bases at V and 7 bases at J, with 20 bases between the two ends. This chain's CDR3 is CASPHGPVGDGELFF. In DNA form, the CDR3 reads TGTGCCAGCCCCCACGGTCCAGTGGGAGACGGGGAGCTGTTTTTT.

The CDR3 here is CASTGTRQLGSNEQFF. CDR3 bases: TGTGCCAGCACCGGGACTAGACAGTTGGGGTCCAATGAGCAGTTCTTC. The V call is TRBV7-2, the J call TRBJ2-1; 8 bases map to TRBD2. V shed 7 bases, J shed 6 bases, and the junction held 14 bases outside the gene matches. In germline, CDR1 is SGHTA, CDR2 FQGNSA. The CDR3 is 16 residues long.

The chain's CDR3 is CASSEAGQGVGDTQYF. The CDR3 DNA reads as TGTGCCAGCAGTGAGGCTGGACAGGGTGTAGGAGATACGCAGTATTTT. The V gene is TRBV2, the J gene TRBJ2-3, with TRBD1 identical over 8 bases. V gave up 3 bases and J gave up 5 bases; unmatched junction bases: 10. Germline lookup yields CDR1 SNHLY and CDR2 FYNNEI. The CDR3 sequence is 16 residues long.

This clone was picked up one time. The V call is TRBV19, the J call TRBJ2-3, with a weak D call TRBD1 (5 bases). The germline V and J ends were trimmed by 9 bases and 3 bases, with 16 bases remaining between them. The CDR3 runs to 14 residues. CDR1 LNHDA and CDR2 SQIVND come from the germline V gene (reference sequence). CDR3 in amino acids: CASAGISGTDTQYF. Here the CDR3 DNA reads TGTGCCAGCGCCGGCATTTCAGGGACAGATACGCAGTATTTT.

This clone has a single count. The chain employs TRBV7-6 and TRBJ2-2, with TRBD1 matching 7 bases. The CDR3 has 15 amino acids. Germline V gene data show CDR1 as SGHVS and CDR2 as FNYEAQ. V lost 0 bases, J lost 6 bases, and 4 bases stayed unmatched. The CDR3 region is CASSLATGSPGELFF. CDR3 nucleotide sequence: TGTGCCAGCAGCTTAGCGACAGGGAGCCCCGGGGAGCTGTTTTTT.

The genes are TRBV7-9 and TRBJ2-2; TRBD2 might be the D (5 bases). V dropped 5 bases and J dropped 6 bases, with 10 bases sitting between them. CDR1 SEHNR and CDR2 FQNEAQ come from the germline V gene (reference sequence). The CDR3 has 13 amino acids. The CDR3 spells CASSQLGSGELFF. The DNA of the CDR3 is TGTGCCAGCAGCCAACTAGGATCCGGGGAGCTGTTTTTT.